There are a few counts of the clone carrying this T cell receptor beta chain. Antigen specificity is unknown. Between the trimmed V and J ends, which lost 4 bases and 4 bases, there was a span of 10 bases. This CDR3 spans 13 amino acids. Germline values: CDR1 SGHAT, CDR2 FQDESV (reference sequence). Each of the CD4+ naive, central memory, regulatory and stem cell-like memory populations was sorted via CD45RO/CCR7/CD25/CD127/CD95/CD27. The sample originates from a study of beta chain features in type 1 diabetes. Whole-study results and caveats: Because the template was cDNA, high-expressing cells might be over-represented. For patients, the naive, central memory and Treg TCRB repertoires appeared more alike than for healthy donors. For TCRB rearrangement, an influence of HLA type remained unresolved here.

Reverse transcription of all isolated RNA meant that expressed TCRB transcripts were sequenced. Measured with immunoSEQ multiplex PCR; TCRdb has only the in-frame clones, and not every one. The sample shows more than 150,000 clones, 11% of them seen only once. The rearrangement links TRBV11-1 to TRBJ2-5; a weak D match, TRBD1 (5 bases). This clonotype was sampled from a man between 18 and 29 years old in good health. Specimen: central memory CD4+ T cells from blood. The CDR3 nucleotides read TGTGCCAGCAGCTCAGGGTCGCGAGAGACCCAGTACTTC. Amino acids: CASSSGSRETQYF.